The 22 T cell receptor beta chains reported below all come from one sample, sequenced in a study of blood T cell repertoires in COVID-19. TCRdb keeps only in-frame clones here, not all; method: immunoSEQ multiplex PCR. The sample lists about 280,000 clones, 85% occurring once. The material sequenced was PBMCs or T cells enriched from blood (not recorded which). The origin of the receptors is a woman in her 50s who had recovered from COVID-19.

The genes are TRBV3-1 (or the pseudogene TRBV3-2) and TRBJ1-6, with 7 bases aligning to TRBD1. V trimming: 4 bases; J trimming: 6 bases; junction bases outside the gene matches: 3. CDR1 and CDR2 from the germline V gene are LGHDT and YNNKEL (reference sequence). There are 14 residues in the CDR3. The CDR3 nucleotides read TGTGCCAGCAGCCGATGGACAGGTAATTCACCCCTCCACTTT. Its protein is CASSRWTGNSPLHF.

This chain links TRBV9 with TRBJ2-3; no clear D gene. Per germline, CDR1 SGDLS and CDR2 YYNGEE. The CDR3 runs 13 residues. Trimming pared 3 bases from V and 5 bases from J, leaving 10 bases between. In DNA form, the CDR3 reads TGTGCCAGCAGCGCCCTTTTGAGAGATACGCAGTATTTT. Amino acid sequence: CASSALLRDTQYF.

The V and J genes are TRBV5-8 and TRBJ1-1; no clear D. With 10 bases removed from V and 4 bases from J, the gap between germline ends came to 14 bases. The CDR3 sequence is 12 residues long. Germline CDR1 reads SGHTS; CDR2 reads YDEGEE. CDR3 sequence reads: CAGREGFTEAFF. The DNA for the CDR3 is TGTGCCGGCCGGGAGGGATTCACTGAAGCTTTCTTT.

J is TRBJ1-5 and V is TRBV6-5; 7 bases are shared with TRBD1. Germline V gene lookup returns CDR1 MNHEY and CDR2 SVGAGI. V lost 5 bases and J lost 0; bases outside the gene matches: 4. The CDR3 consists of 15 residues. CDR3 in DNA: TGTGCCAGCAGTCCCGACAGGGCTAGCAATCAGCCCCAGCATTTT. It codes for CASSPDRASNQPQHF.

The gene calls are TRBV3-1 (or the pseudogene TRBV3-2) and TRBJ1-4; TRBD1 is a possible D gene (5 bases). CDR3 length equals 14 residues. Germline CDR1 reads LGHDT; CDR2 reads YNNKEL (reference sequence). V dropped 4 bases and J dropped 7 bases, with 13 bases sitting between them. For the CDR3, the DNA is TGTGCCAGCAGCCCCGCGGGACGCCTTGAAAAACTGTTTTTT. Its protein is CASSPAGRLEKLFF.

The genes are TRBV12-3 or TRBV12-4 and TRBJ1-5; D remains ambiguous. This CDR3 is built from 12 residues. V lost 5 bases and J 4 bases, leaving 6 bases between the germline ends. The CDR3: CASSPKNQPQHF. The CDR3 DNA reads as TGTGCCAGCAGTCCTAAAAATCAGCCCCAGCATTTT.

This clone turned up a few times. The rearrangement joins TRBV28 to TRBJ2-7; no clear D. Germline loops: CDR1 MDHEN, CDR2 SYDVKM. V was cut by 4 bases and J by 8 bases, with 9 bases left in between. This CDR3 region has 11 residues. CDR3 loop: CASSSGFKQYF. DNA of the CDR3: TGTGCCAGCAGTTCCGGTTTCAAGCAGTACTTC.

The chain links TRBV4-2 to TRBJ2-3; D unresolved. Looked up from germline, CDR1 is LGHNA and CDR2 is YNFKEQ. The CDR3 covers 15 residues. V was cut by 2 bases and J by 4 bases, with 13 bases left in between. For the CDR3, the DNA is TGTGCCAGCAGCCAAAGGTCGCGAACAGCAGATACGCAGTATTTT. This codes for CASSQRSRTADTQYF.

The rearrangement uses TRBV30 and TRBJ2-1; 7 bases fit TRBD1. Germline-derived CDR1 and CDR2 are GTSNPN and SVGIG (reference sequence). This CDR3 spans 14 amino acids. Trimming at V came to 0 bases and at J to 6 bases, leaving 5 bases not matched to a gene. This CDR3 is CAWSVGRGSNEQFF. CDR3 DNA: TGTGCCTGGAGTGTAGGCAGGGGGTCCAATGAGCAGTTCTTC.

The J gene is TRBJ1-1, the V gene TRBV18; the D is unclear. The ends were cut back, 2 bases at V and 2 bases at J, with 12 bases in the middle. The CDR3 totals 15 residues. From germline, CDR1 is KGHSH and CDR2 LQKENI. The CDR3 sequence: CASSPSRRLNTEAFF. The CDR3 region has the DNA TGTGCCAGCTCACCAAGCAGGAGGTTAAACACTGAAGCTTTCTTT.

This clone was counted a few times. The chain combines TRBV18 with TRBJ1-2, with TRBD1 matching 7 bases. CDR1 and CDR2 from the germline V gene are KGHSH and LQKENI. The CDR3 is made up of 11 amino acids. J was trimmed by 8 bases and V by 6 bases; bases with no gene match: 3. The CDR3 nucleotides read TGTGCCAGCTCCGACAGGGCCGGCTACACCTTC. Translated, it gives CASSDRAGYTF.

As for this clone: Different DNA sequences within this sample yield the same CDR3. This chain connects TRBV20-1 to TRBJ2-7; the D gene is possibly TRBD1 (6 bases). Germline CDR1 reads DFQATT; CDR2 reads SNEGSKA (reference sequence). V was pared by 3 bases and J by 3 bases, with 9 bases between. The CDR3 is 12 amino acids. The chain's CDR3 is CSASQGSYEQYF. The CDR3 DNA reads as TGCAGTGCTAGTCAGGGGAGCTACGAGCAGTACTTC.

The genes are TRBV3-1 (or the pseudogene TRBV3-2) and TRBJ2-3; possible D gene TRBD2, 5 bases. Germline loops: CDR1 LGHDT, CDR2 YNNKEL (reference sequence). The CDR3 loop spans 15 amino acids. V lost 4 bases and J 1 base, leaving 12 bases between the germline ends. Here the CDR3 DNA reads TGTGCCAGCAGCCTCCAAGCGGAGGGCACAGATACGCAGTATTTT. Protein product: CASSLQAEGTDTQYF.

J is TRBJ1-4 and V is TRBV12-3 or TRBV12-4; TRBD1 matches at 7 bases. J gave up 8 bases and V 6 bases, and 6 bases lay outside the gene matches. The CDR3 is 13 residues long. In DNA form, the CDR3 reads TGTGCCAGCAGGGGACAGAACAACGAAAAACTGTTTTTT. As protein: CASRGQNNEKLFF.

J is TRBJ1-1 and V is TRBV6-5; no reliable D call. This CDR3 is 13 amino acids long. Germline V gene lookup returns CDR1 MNHEY and CDR2 SVGAGI. V gave up 4 bases and J gave up 8 bases, with 14 bases separating them. This CDR3 reads CASSSRLALEAFF. As DNA, the CDR3 is TGTGCCAGCAGTTCCCGCCTCGCGTTGGAAGCTTTCTTT.

The chain employs TRBV5-1 and TRBJ2-3, with 8 bases lining up with TRBD2. Germline V gives CDR1 SGHRS, CDR2 YFSETQ. V lost 0 bases and J lost 0; bases outside the gene matches: 6. The length of the CDR3 is 17 residues. The CDR3 sequence is CASSLVLAGASTDTQYF. CDR3 coding DNA: TGCGCCAGCAGCTTGGTTCTAGCGGGCGCTAGCACAGATACGCAGTATTTT.

The CDR3 DNA reads as TGTGCCAGCAGCCAAGATCTTGTACTAGCGGGAGGGATTCGTAACTCCTACAATGAGCAGTTCTTC. It translates to CASSQDLVLAGGIRNSYNEQFF. The chain couples TRBV4-2 to TRBJ2-1; 13 bases are shared with TRBD2. The CDR3 extends over 22 amino acids. CDR1 and CDR2 (germline): LGHNA, YNFKEQ. V trimming: 0 bases; J trimming: 0 bases; junction bases outside the gene matches: 14.

This clone was seen many times. This chain connects TRBV7-9 to TRBJ2-5, with 7 bases aligning to TRBD2. Germline V lookup: CDR1 SEHNR, CDR2 FQNEAQ (reference sequence). This CDR3 is built from 17 residues. With V trimmed by 5 bases and J by 2 bases, 14 bases remained unmatched. CDR3 sequence (DNA): TGTGCCAGCAGCCCAAGCCGGAGCGGGGAAGTTCAAGAGACCCAGTACTTC. Its translation is CASSPSRSGEVQETQYF.

The rearrangement joins TRBV28 to TRBJ1-3, with D perhaps TRBD1 (6 bases). The CDR3 length is 14 residues. The V end was cut by 2 bases, the J end by 7 bases, with 12 bases between. Germline-derived CDR1 and CDR2 are MDHEN and SYDVKM. CDR3 sequence (DNA): TGTGCCAGCAGTTTAGTACAGGGCCAGAACACCATATATTTT. Its translation: CASSLVQGQNTIYF.

The V gene is TRBV7-8, the J gene TRBJ2-7, with D possibly TRBD2 on 6 matching bases. V gave up 2 bases and J gave up 0 bases, with 11 bases separating them. Germline CDR1 is SGHVS and CDR2 is FQNEAQ. The CDR3 has 15 amino acids. CDR3 amino acids: CASSLSGGTSYEQYF. The CDR3 DNA is TGTGCCAGCAGCTTATCGGGCGGGACCTCCTACGAGCAGTACTTC.

V gene TRBV6-5 combines with J gene TRBJ1-3; D not resolved. CDR3 length: 11 amino acids. V gave up 3 bases and J gave up 7 bases, with 4 bases separating them. The V gene's germline CDR1 is MNHEY and CDR2 SVGAGI. The CDR3 DNA reads as TGTGCCAGCAGTTATTCTAACACCATATATTTT. Translating gives CASSYSNTIYF.

The gene calls are TRBV4-1 and TRBJ2-7; 8 nucleotides align to TRBD2. The CDR3 length is 17 residues. Germline V CDR1 and CDR2: MGHRA, YSYEKL. With V trimmed by 3 bases and J by 3 bases, 13 bases remained unmatched. Written as DNA, the CDR3 is TGCGCCAGCAGCCAGAGCCCCTTGACTAGCGAGAACTACGAGCAGTACTTC. Translation gives CASSQSPLTSENYEQYF.